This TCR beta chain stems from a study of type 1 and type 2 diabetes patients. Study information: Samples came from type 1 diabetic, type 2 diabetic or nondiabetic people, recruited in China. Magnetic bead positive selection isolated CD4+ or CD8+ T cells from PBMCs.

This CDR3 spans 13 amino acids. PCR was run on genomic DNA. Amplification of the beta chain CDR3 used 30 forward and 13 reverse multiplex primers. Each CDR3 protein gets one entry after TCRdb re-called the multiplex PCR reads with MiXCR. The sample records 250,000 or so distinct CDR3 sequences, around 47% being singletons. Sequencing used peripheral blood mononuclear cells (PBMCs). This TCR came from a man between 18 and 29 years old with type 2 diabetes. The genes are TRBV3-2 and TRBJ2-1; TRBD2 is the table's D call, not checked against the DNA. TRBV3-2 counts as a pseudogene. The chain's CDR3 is CASSQRVYNEQFF. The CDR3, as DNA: TGTGCCAGCAGCCAGAGGGTATACAATGAGCAGTTCTTC.